The subject of this entry is one T cell receptor (beta chain). CDR3 regions were amplified by Arm-PCR using iRepertoire HTBI primers to build TCR beta libraries. One entry per CDR3 protein, called by TCRdb with MiXCR from the multiplex PCR reads. Of a few hundred thousand distinct CDR3 sequences in the sample, about 20% are singletons; the top ten hold about an eighth. The sample originates from a study of regulatory T cells in long-lasting Graves disease. The time point denotes: persistent/refractory GD, antithyroid drugs over 5 years with positive TRAb. The TCR library used RNA extracted from PBMCs. This sample comprised peripheral blood mononuclear cells (PBMCs), obtained when the disease was refractory, from a patient treated with antithyroid drugs. The TCR comes from a female donor with Graves disease.

In DNA, the CDR3 is TGCAGTGCTAAGACAGGGGGACGTGGCGGGGAGCTGTTTTTT. It codes for CSAKTGGRGGELFF. The J gene is TRBJ2-2, the V gene TRBV20-1, with 9 bases aligning to TRBD1. This CDR3 spans 14 amino acids. Germline CDR1 and CDR2: DFQATT and SNEGSKA (reference sequence). V gave up 4 bases and J gave up 7 bases; unmatched junction bases: 7.